This entry is about one T cell receptor (beta chain). This clonotype was recorded at least ten times. Its target antigen remains unknown. No clone much larger than this one lies a single base away; base qualities are absent. Ophthalmopathy patients had moderately to severely active disease, Clinical Activity Score of at least 3, NOSPECS grade of at least 4, and duration under 3 months. Patients with uncontrolled infections, other autoimmune diseases, pregnancy or lactation were excluded. Diagnoses were based on clinical symptoms, serum thyroxine and TRAb, thyroid ultrasound and orbital computed tomography. Ficoll-Paque density gradient centrifugation was used to isolate PBMCs from around 10 ml of fresh peripheral blood. Total RNA was extracted with Trizol reagent, and quality was checked on an Agilent 2100 Bioanalyzer. This sample is part of a study of T cells in Graves' hyperthyroidism and ophthalmopathy (dated by TCRdb to the late 2010s). Study-level background: Peripheral blood samples were taken at the time of initial diagnosis, prior to any treatment. To identify TCR V-J signatures that set the groups apart, the researchers used a discovery cohort of about a hundred patients, made up of around 42 with Graves' ophthalmopathy and some 55 with stable Graves' hyperthyroidism. An independent validation cohort of 18 to 20 hyperthyroidism patients and some 15 patients who later progressed to ophthalmopathy tested prospective prediction of ophthalmopathy. The 95 to 100 discovery patients were divided at random into training and test sets in a 7:3 ratio. The study also compared thyroid tissue and blood T-cell repertoires from five or six Graves' hyperthyroidism patients. After sampling, hyperthyroidism patients received methimazole starting at 30 mg daily, and ophthalmopathy patients received high-dose intravenous methylprednisolone. According to the paper, TCR Vbeta CDR3 sequencing was carried out on 120 to 150 peripheral blood samples, which came from 40 to 45 ophthalmopathy, approximately 72 hyperthyroidism and approximately 17 progressor patients. The paper's findings and limits, for the study overall: A model built on a 13 V-J signature distinguished ophthalmopathy from stable hyperthyroidism, reaching 85% to 90% sensitivity and 81.08% specificity in cross-validation and 80%/75% in testing. Sample size was not statistically predetermined, and investigators were not blinded to group allocation. In validation, the model predicted progression to ophthalmopathy a median of 6.5 months before onset, with roughly 70% sensitivity and 72.22% specificity. Most expanded thyroid clonotypes (frequency above 0.001) were also detected in blood, a finding suggesting that blood repertoires may reflect thyroid immune responses.

The TCR beta CDR3 regions were amplified from the RNA transcripts. The first round of RT-PCR for the TCR CDR3 was performed with the HTBI primer set and the Qiagen OneStep RT-PCR kit. The libraries were constructed in a second round of multiplex PCR and then size-selected and purified. Paired-end sequencing of the libraries was performed with 100 bp reads on an Illumina HiSeq2000. From the authors' description of their analysis: SOAPnuke was used to process the raw data, removing reads that contained adapters or uncalled bases, had a mean Phred below 15, or lacked an exact match to the constant primer or identifier. COPE v1.2.5 was used to merge high-quality paired reads, and clonotypes were defined as unique nucleotide sequences. MiTCR v1.1 was used to align clonotypes to the IMGT TRBV, TRBD and TRBJ reference segments. The analysis was restricted to V-J combinations with a frequency above 0.0001, which together covered 99% to 99.2% of the repertoires. The TCS score was defined as F50 (clonal expansion) divided by E x V (chaos), with BLOSUM62-based TCRdist calculated between CDR3 peptides within each V-J. Welch's t-statistics and random forest reduced around 510 V-J features to roughly 13, which were used in a naive Bayes classifier (R e1071). In-frame beta chains were kept once TCRdb had trimmed the public reads at Q25 with fastp and called clones with MiXCR. Identical CDR3 proteins give one entry, which carries the most common genes and DNA. The V and J calls and clone size come from TCRdb's table, not from the authors' own analysis. This sample comprises about 520,000 distinct CDR3 sequences, approximately 25% of them detected only once. Of the sample, 10% to 12% is held by the ten largest clones.

This TCR was recovered from a woman in her twenties or thirties with Graves' ophthalmopathy. Source material: blood.

The nucleotide sequence reads TGTGCCAGTAGTACCTCCCTTGGACAAGGGCACACTGAAGCTTTCTTT. The resulting protein is CASSTSLGQGHTEAFF. Here the chain combines TRBV19 and TRBJ1-1; TRBD1 could be the D gene, as 5 bases match. Trimming removed 4 bases from V and 3 bases from J, leaving 18 bases between the germline ends. The CDR3 covers 16 residues, taking in both the cysteine and the phenylalanine. The only DNA kept is the CDR3, 48 bases in frame from the first base. Reading the germline V gene (reference sequence) gives CDR1 LNHDA and CDR2 SQIVND. Full variable domain (CDR3 extended with the reference TRBV19 and TRBJ1-1 proteins): DGGITQSPKYLFRKEGQNVTLSCEQNLNHDAMYWYRQDPGQGLRLIYYSQIVNDFQKGDIAEGYSVSREKKESFPLTVTSAQKNPTAFYLCASSTSLGQGHTEAFFGQGTRLTVV.